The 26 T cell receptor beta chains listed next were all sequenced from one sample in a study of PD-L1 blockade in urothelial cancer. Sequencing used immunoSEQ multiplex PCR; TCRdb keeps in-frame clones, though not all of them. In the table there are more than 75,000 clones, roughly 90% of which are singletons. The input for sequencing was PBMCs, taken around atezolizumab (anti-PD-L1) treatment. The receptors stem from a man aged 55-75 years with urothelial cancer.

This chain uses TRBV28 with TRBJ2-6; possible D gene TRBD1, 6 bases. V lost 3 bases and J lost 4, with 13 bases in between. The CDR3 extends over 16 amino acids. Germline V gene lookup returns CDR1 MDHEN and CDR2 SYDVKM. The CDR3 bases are TGTGCCAGCAGTTTCAACGCAGGGGAAGGGGCCAACGTCCTGACTTTC. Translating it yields CASSFNAGEGANVLTF.

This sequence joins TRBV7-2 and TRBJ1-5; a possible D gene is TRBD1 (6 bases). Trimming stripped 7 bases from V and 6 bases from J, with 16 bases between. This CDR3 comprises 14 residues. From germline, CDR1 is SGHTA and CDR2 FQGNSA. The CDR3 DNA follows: TGTGCCAGCACCCAGGACAGATTAACTCAGCCCCAGCATTTT. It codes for CASTQDRLTQPQHF.

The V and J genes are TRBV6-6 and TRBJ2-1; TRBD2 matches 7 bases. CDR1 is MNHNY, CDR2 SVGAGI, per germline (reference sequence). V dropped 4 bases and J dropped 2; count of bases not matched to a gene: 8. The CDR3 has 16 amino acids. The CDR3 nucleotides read TGTGCCAGCAGTTCCCCTAGCGGCGCCACCTACAATGAGCAGTTCTTC. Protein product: CASSSPSGATYNEQFF.

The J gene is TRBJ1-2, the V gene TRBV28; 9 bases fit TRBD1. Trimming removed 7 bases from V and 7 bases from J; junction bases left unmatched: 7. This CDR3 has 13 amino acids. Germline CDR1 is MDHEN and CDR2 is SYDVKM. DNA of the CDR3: TGTGCCAGCAATACAGGGGGCCTGGGTGGCTACACCTTC. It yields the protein CASNTGGLGGYTF.

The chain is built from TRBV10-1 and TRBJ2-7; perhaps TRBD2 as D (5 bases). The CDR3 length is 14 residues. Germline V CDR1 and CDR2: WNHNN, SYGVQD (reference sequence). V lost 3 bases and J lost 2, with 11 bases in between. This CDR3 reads CASSEGLGPYEQYF. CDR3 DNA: TGCGCCAGCAGTGAAGGACTTGGGCCCTACGAGCAGTACTTC.

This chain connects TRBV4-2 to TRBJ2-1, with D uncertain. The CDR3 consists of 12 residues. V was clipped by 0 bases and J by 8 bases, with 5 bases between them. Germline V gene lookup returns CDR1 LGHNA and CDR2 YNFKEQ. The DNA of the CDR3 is TGTGCCAGCAGCCAAGATCGTGATGAGCAGTTCTTC. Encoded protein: CASSQDRDEQFF.

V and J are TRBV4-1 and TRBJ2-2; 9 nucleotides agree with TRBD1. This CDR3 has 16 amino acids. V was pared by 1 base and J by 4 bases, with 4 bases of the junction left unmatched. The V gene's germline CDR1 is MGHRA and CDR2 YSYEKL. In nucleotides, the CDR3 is TGCGCCAGCAGCCAAGTCGGGACAGGGATCACCGGGGAGCTGTTTTTT. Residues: CASSQVGTGITGELFF.

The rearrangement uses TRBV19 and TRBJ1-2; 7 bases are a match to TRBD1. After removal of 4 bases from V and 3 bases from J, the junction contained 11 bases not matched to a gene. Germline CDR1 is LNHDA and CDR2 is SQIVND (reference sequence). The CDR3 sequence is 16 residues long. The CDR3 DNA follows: TGTGCCAGTAGTAGATCCGGGACAGCAGGGTACTATGGCTACACCTTC. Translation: CASSRSGTAGYYGYTF.

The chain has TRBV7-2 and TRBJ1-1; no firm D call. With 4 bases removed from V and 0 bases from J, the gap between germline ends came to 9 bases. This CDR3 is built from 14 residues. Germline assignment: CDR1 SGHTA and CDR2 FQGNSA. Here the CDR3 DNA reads TGTGCCAGCAGCTCGACAATTATGAACACTGAAGCTTTCTTT. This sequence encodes CASSSTIMNTEAFF.

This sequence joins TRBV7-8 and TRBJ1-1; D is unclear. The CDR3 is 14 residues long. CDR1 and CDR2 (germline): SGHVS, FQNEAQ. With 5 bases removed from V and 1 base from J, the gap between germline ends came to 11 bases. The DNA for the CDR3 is TGTGCCAGCAGCCAATCTACTGGGAACACTGAAGCTTTCTTT. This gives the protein CASSQSTGNTEAFF.

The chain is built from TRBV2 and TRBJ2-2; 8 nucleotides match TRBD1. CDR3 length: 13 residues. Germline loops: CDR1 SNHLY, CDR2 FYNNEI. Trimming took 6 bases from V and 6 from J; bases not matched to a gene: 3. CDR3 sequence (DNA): TGTGCCAGCAGCAAACAGGGGGCCGGGGAGCTGTTTTTT. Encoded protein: CASSKQGAGELFF.

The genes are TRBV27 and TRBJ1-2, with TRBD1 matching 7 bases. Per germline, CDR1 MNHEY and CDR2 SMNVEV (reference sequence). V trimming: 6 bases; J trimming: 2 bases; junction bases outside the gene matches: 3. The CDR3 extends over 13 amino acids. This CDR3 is CASSLDRNYGYTF. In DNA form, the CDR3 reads TGTGCCAGCAGCCTGGACAGGAACTATGGCTACACCTTC.

CDR3 in DNA: TGTGCCAGCAGTGGCAGGGGAGGGGGCTACGAGCAGTACTTC. It translates to CASSGRGGGYEQYF. The V gene is TRBV6-1, the J gene TRBJ2-7, with D tentatively TRBD2 (7 bases). Trimming removed 4 bases at V and 3 bases at J, with 13 bases between. The germline CDR1 and CDR2 sequences are MNHNS and SASEGT. CDR3 length: 14 amino acids.

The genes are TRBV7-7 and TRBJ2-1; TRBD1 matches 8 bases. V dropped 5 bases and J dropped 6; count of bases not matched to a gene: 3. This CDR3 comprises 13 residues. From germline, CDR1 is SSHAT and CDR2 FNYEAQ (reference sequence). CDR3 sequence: CASSPDRGNEQFF. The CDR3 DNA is TGTGCCAGCAGCCCAGACAGGGGCAATGAGCAGTTCTTC. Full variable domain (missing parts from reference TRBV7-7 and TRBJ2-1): GAGVSQSPRYKVTKRGQDVTLRCDPISSHATLYWYQQALGQGPEFLTYFNYEAQPDKSGLPSDRFSAERPEGSISTLTIQRTEQRDSAMYRCASSPDRGNEQFFGPGTRLTVL.

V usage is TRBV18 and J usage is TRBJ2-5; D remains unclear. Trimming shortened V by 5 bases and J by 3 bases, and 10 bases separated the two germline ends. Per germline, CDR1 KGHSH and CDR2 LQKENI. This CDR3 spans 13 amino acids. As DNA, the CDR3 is TGTGCCAGCTCAAGGATACAGAAAGAGACCCAGTACTTC. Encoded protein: CASSRIQKETQYF.

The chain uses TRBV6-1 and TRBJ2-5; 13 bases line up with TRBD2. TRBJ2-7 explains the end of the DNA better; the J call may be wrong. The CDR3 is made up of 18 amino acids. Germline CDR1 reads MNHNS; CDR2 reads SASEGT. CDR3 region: CASSERLAGGRSSYEQYF. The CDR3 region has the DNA TGTGCCAGCAGTGAAAGACTAGCGGGGGGTCGGAGCTCCTACGAGCAGTACTTC.

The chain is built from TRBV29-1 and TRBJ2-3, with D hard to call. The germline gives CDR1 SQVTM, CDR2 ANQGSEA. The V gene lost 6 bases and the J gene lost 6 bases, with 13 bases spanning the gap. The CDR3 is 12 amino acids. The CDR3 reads CSVKPDGDTQYF. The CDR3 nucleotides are TGCAGCGTGAAGCCCGACGGGGATACGCAGTATTTT.

CDR3 sequence (DNA): TGTGCCAGCAGCTCTGGACTGAAATCCTACGAGCAGTACTTC. Translated: CASSSGLKSYEQYF. This sequence joins TRBV11-2 and TRBJ2-7; the D gene is possibly TRBD2 (5 bases). This CDR3 has 14 amino acids. V was shortened by 4 bases and J by 1 base, with 11 bases between the two germline ends. CDR1 is SGHAT, CDR2 FQNNGV, per germline. The whole variable domain, remainder taken from reference TRBV11-2 and TRBJ2-7, is EAGVAQSPRYKIIEKRQSVAFWCNPISGHATLYWYQQILGQGPKLLIQFQNNGVVDDSQLPKDRFSAERLKGVDSTLKIQPAKLEDSAVYLCASSSGLKSYEQYFGPGTRLTVT.

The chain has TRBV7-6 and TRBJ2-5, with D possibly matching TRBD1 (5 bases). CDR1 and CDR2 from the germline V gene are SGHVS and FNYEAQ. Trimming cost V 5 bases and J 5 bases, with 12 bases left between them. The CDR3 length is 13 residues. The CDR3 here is CASSVRVRETQYF. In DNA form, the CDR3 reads TGTGCCAGCAGCGTCAGGGTCCGGGAGACCCAGTACTTC.

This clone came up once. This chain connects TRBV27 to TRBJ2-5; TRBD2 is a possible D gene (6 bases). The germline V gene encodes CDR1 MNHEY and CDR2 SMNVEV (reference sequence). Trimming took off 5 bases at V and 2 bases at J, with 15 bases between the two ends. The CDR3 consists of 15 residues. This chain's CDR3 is CASSVPGLQQETQYF. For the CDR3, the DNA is TGTGCCAGCAGTGTTCCGGGACTCCAGCAAGAGACCCAGTACTTC.

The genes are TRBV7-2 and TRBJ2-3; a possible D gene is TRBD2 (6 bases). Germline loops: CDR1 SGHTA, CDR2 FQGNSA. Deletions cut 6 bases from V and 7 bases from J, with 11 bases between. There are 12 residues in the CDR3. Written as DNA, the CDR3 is TGTGCCAGCAGTTCAGGACTAAATACGCAGTATTTT. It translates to CASSSGLNTQYF. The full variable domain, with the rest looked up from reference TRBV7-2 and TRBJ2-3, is GAGVSQSPSNKVTEKGKDVELRCDPISGHTALYWYRQSLGQGLEFLIYFQGNSAPDKSGLPSDRFSAERTGGSVSTLTIQRTQQEDSAVYLCASSSGLNTQYFGPGTRLTVL.

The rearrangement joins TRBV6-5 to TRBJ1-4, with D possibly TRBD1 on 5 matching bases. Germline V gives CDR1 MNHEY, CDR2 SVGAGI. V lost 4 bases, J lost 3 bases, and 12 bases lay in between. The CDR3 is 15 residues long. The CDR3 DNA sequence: TGTGCCAGCAGTTTAGTGTGGGGGGCTAATGAAAAACTGTTTTTT. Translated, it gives CASSLVWGANEKLFF.

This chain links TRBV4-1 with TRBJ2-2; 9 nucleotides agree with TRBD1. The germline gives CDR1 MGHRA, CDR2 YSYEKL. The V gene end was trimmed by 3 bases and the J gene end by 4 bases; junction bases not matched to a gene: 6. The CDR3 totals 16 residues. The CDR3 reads CASSQGTGWGTGELFF. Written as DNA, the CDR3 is TGCGCCAGCAGCCAGGGGACAGGGTGGGGCACCGGGGAGCTGTTTTTT.

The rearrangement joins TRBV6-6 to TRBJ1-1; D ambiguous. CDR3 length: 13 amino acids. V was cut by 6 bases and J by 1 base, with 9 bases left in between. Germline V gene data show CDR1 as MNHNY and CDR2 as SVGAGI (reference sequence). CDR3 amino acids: CASSTGSNTEAFF. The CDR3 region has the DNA TGTGCCAGCAGCACGGGGTCGAACACTGAAGCTTTCTTT.

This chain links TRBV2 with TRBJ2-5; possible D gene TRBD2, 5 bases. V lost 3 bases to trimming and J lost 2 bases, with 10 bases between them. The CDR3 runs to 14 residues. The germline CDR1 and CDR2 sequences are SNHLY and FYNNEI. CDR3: CASSEDSIQETQYF. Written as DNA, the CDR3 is TGTGCCAGCAGTGAGGACTCAATTCAAGAGACCCAGTACTTC.

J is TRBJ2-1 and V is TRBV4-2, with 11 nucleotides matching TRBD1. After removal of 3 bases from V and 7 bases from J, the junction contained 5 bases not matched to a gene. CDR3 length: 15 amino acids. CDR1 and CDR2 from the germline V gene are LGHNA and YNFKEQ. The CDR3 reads CASSQGDRGANEQFF. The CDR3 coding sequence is TGTGCCAGCAGCCAGGGGGACAGGGGGGCTAATGAGCAGTTCTTC.